A selection of T cell receptor beta chains follows, all from one sample in a study of beta chain features in type 1 diabetes. Sequencing used immunoSEQ multiplex PCR; TCRdb keeps in-frame clones, though not all of them. The table records approximately 470,000 clones, approximately 31% of them present only once. The sample consisted of naive CD4+ T cells from blood. These receptors were collected from a man aged 18 to 29 in good health. CDR3s include the opening cysteine and the closing phenylalanine or tryptophan. The order of the fields is CDR3 protein, CDR3 DNA, V gene, D gene, J gene, clone size. D genes are given only for firm matches. Clone size is not always given. Where it is, it says once, few, many or a class for expanded clones.

CASSSDPVGAQYF | TGTGCCAGCAGCTCGGACCCGGTAGGGGCCCAGTACTTC | TRBV4-2 | . | TRBJ2-5 | .
CASSPGQGAKNIQYF | TGTGCCAGCAGCCCCGGTCAGGGGGCCAAAAACATTCAGTACTTC | TRBV5-4 | . | TRBJ2-4 | few
CASRPSQGTDTQYF | TGTGCCAGCAGGCCTAGCCAGGGCACAGATACGCAGTATTTT | TRBV6-5 | . | TRBJ2-3 | few
CASSGDTGNTEAFF | TGTGCCAGCAGCGGAGATACAGGGAACACTGAAGCTTTCTTT | TRBV5-4 | . | TRBJ1-1 | few
CASRVGRYEQYF | TGTGCCAGCAGGGTCGGACGCTACGAGCAGTACTTC | TRBV2 | . | TRBJ2-7 | .
CAWTSGSYEQYF | TGTGCCTGGACTAGCGGGAGCTACGAGCAGTACTTC | TRBV30 | TRBD2 | TRBJ2-7 | few
CASSEGPGSPLF | TGTGCCAGCAGTGAGGGACCAGGAAGCCCTTTGTTC | TRBV7-6 | . | TRBJ2-7 | few
CASSYRGQGSSYGYTF | TGTGCCAGCAGTTACCGTGGACAGGGGTCCTCCTATGGCTACACCTTC | TRBV6-5 | TRBD1 | TRBJ1-2 | few
CAWSGGSYNEQFF | TGTGCCTGGAGTGGCGGCAGCTACAATGAGCAGTTCTTC | TRBV30 | . | TRBJ2-1 | few
CASRKIQETQYF | TGTGCCAGCCGGAAGATTCAAGAGACCCAGTACTTC | TRBV2 | . | TRBJ2-5 | once
CASSFGTSGSHEQFF | TGTGCCAGCAGCTTCGGGACTAGCGGGTCCCATGAGCAGTTCTTC | TRBV7-9 | TRBD2 | TRBJ2-1 | .
CAYTTGTNYGYTF | TGTGCCTATACGACAGGGACTAACTATGGCTACACCTTC | TRBV30 | TRBD1 | TRBJ1-2 | few
CASQLAGKDNEQFF | TGTGCCAGCCAACTAGCGGGAAAAGACAATGAGCAGTTCTTC | TRBV7-9 | TRBD2 | TRBJ2-1 | .
CASSGSGRRYEQYF | TGTGCCAGCAGTGGTAGCGGGAGAAGGTACGAGCAGTACTTC | TRBV25-1 | TRBD2 | TRBJ2-7 | .
CASSRTAGEKLFF | TGTGCCAGCAGCCGGACGGCGGGTGAAAAACTGTTTTTT | TRBV7-9 | . | TRBJ1-4 | few
CSVVQGRITDTQYF | TGCAGCGTCGTACAGGGGAGGATCACAGATACGCAGTATTTT | TRBV29-1 | . | TRBJ2-3 | .
CASSSGTEAYGYTF | TGTGCCAGCAGTTCCGGGACAGAAGCCTATGGCTACACCTTC | TRBV28 | TRBD1 | TRBJ1-2 | few
CASSSGGARFF | TGTGCCAGCAGCTCAGGGGGCGCAAGGTTCTTC | TRBV7-3 | TRBD1 | TRBJ2-1 | .
CASSVSGNTEAFF | TGTGCCAGCAGTGTGTCCGGGAACACTGAAGCTTTCTTT | TRBV6-1 | . | TRBJ1-1 | few
CSVDPSYQETQYF | TGCAGCGTTGACCCGTCATACCAAGAGACCCAGTACTTC | TRBV29-1 | . | TRBJ2-5 | .
CASSPGTSGRGDTQYF | TGTGCCAGTAGTCCGGGGACTAGCGGGAGAGGGGATACGCAGTATTTT | TRBV19 | TRBD2 | TRBJ2-3 | few
CASSVVGISGANVLTF | TGTGCCAGCAGCGTAGTAGGGATCTCTGGGGCCAACGTCCTGACTTTC | TRBV9 | . | TRBJ2-6 | few
CASSDWADNEQFF | TGTGCCAGCAGTGATTGGGCGGACAATGAGCAGTTCTTC | TRBV25-1 | . | TRBJ2-1 | .
CASNPSGSSYEQYF | TGTGCCAGCAATCCTAGCGGGAGCTCCTACGAGCAGTACTTC | TRBV25-1 | TRBD2 | TRBJ2-7 | few
CASSEWGAPSGANVLTF | TGTGCCAGCAGTGAATGGGGCGCTCCATCTGGGGCCAACGTCCTGACTTTC | TRBV2 | . | TRBJ2-6 | few
CASSSVDPGEQFF | TGTGCCAGCAGCTCCGTCGACCCAGGAGAGCAGTTCTTC | TRBV7-9 | . | TRBJ2-1 | .
CASSATLAGGPDTQYF | TGTGCCAGCAGCGCCACTCTAGCGGGAGGCCCAGATACGCAGTATTTT | TRBV9 | TRBD2 | TRBJ2-3 | .
CTLGQTGTSGNEQFF | TGCACCCTGGGGCAAACCGGGACTAGCGGGAATGAGCAGTTCTTC | TRBV29-1 | TRBD2 | TRBJ2-1 | few
CSAGDREAEAFF | TGCAGCGCTGGGGACAGGGAAGCTGAAGCTTTCTTT | TRBV29-1 | TRBD1 | TRBJ1-1 | few
CSVKGGGRSYEQYF | TGCAGCGTCAAGGGGGGAGGGCGTTCCTACGAGCAGTACTTC | TRBV29-1 | . | TRBJ2-7 | .
CASSESGTGYHEQYF | TGTGCCAGCAGTGAATCCGGGACAGGGTACCACGAGCAGTACTTC | TRBV25-1 | TRBD1 | TRBJ2-7 | .
CASSHRDRTNEKLFF | TGTGCCAGCTCACACCGGGACAGAACTAATGAAAAACTGTTTTTT | TRBV18 | TRBD1 | TRBJ1-4 | .
CATSAGLAGEETQYF | TGTGCCACCAGCGCGGGACTAGCGGGAGAGGAGACCCAGTACTTC | TRBV15 | TRBD2 | TRBJ2-5 | .
CSGGTGAYSEQYF | TGCAGCGGCGGGACAGGGGCGTATAGCGAGCAGTACTTC | TRBV29-1 | TRBD1 | TRBJ2-7 | .